These 10 T cell receptor beta chains were sequenced from one sample in a study of blood T cell repertoires in COVID-19. Sequenced by immunoSEQ multiplex PCR; TCRdb stores in-frame clones only, minus some. The table shows about 35,000 clones, with more than 70% occurring only once. The sequenced material came from peripheral blood. These receptors were collected from a human donor in a cohort sampled during active COVID-19.

This clone has a handful of counts. This chain connects TRBV7-9 to TRBJ2-7; 10 nucleotides align to TRBD2. CDR1 is SEHNR, CDR2 FQNEAQ, per germline (reference sequence). The CDR3 has 14 amino acids. V trimming: 0 bases; J trimming: 7 bases; junction bases outside the gene matches: 3. CDR3 DNA sequence: TGTGCCAGCAGCTTAGCGGGTAGCGGGGGGGAGCAGTACTTC. Its protein product is CASSLAGSGGEQYF.

The V call is TRBV7-8, the J call TRBJ2-5, with no clear D. CDR3 length equals 14 residues. From germline, CDR1 is SGHVS and CDR2 FQNEAQ. The V end was cut by 3 bases, the J end by 2 bases, with 10 bases between. The CDR3 spells CASSLGRRQETQYF. CDR3 nucleotide sequence: TGTGCCAGCAGCTTGGGCAGACGTCAAGAGACCCAGTACTTC.

The rearrangement links TRBV28 to TRBJ2-7; D perhaps matches TRBD1 (5 bases). Germline V gene data show CDR1 as MDHEN and CDR2 as SYDVKM. The CDR3 totals 13 residues. V was pared by 7 bases and J by 3 bases, with 13 bases between. The CDR3 nucleotides are TGTGCCAGCATCGAGCCAGGGCTCTACGAGCAGTACTTC. Encoded protein: CASIEPGLYEQYF.

This chain uses TRBV6-2 or TRBV6-3 with TRBJ2-2, with TRBD1 matching 10 bases. J lost 3 bases, V lost 2 bases, and 0 bases had no gene match. The germline V gene has CDR1 MNHEY and CDR2 SVGEGT. CDR3 length: 15 amino acids. In DNA form, the CDR3 reads TGTGCCAGCAGTTACGGGACAGGGGACACCGGGGAGCTGTTTTTT. Translating gives CASSYGTGDTGELFF.

The CDR3 sequence: CASSYFRGGEAFF. In nucleotides, the CDR3 is TGTGCCAGCAGTTATTTCAGGGGCGGAGAAGCTTTCTTT. The chain uses TRBV6-5 and TRBJ1-1; D possibly corresponds to TRBD1 (6 bases). Germline CDR1 reads MNHEY; CDR2 reads SVGAGI. The CDR3 totals 13 residues. Trimming cost V 3 bases and J 8 bases, with 13 bases left between them.

The chain has TRBV4-3 and TRBJ2-3, with 11 nucleotides matching TRBD2. The CDR3 covers 15 residues. With 0 bases clipped from V and 10 bases from J, the junction kept 6 bases outside the gene matches. Per germline, CDR1 LGHNA and CDR2 YSLEER. The chain's CDR3 is CASSQDHLAGGPQYF. The CDR3 nucleotides read TGCGCCAGCAGCCAAGATCATCTAGCGGGGGGTCCGCAGTATTTT.

The rearrangement links TRBV7-6 to TRBJ2-4; perhaps TRBD1 as D (6 bases). Germline CDR1 reads SGHVS; CDR2 reads FNYEAQ. With 1 base removed from V and 9 bases from J, the gap between germline ends came to 10 bases. The CDR3 spans 13 residues. DNA of the CDR3: TGTGCCAGCAGCTTAGAGGGGGTGGGCATTCAGTACTTC. Translation gives CASSLEGVGIQYF.

This clone has only one observation. The chain links TRBV7-2 to TRBJ2-7; a possible D gene is TRBD1 (5 bases). With 4 bases removed from V and 0 bases from J, the gap between germline ends came to 10 bases. The CDR3 extends over 14 amino acids. Germline lookup yields CDR1 SGHTA and CDR2 FQGNSA. The CDR3 DNA is TGTGCCAGCAGCTCGACAGTGAGCTCCTACGAGCAGTACTTC. Its translation: CASSSTVSSYEQYF. Drawing the rest from reference TRBV7-2 and TRBJ2-7, the complete variable domain is GAGVSQSPSNKVTEKGKDVELRCDPISGHTALYWYRQSLGQGLEFLIYFQGNSAPDKSGLPSDRFSAERTGGSVSTLTIQRTQQEDSAVYLCASSSTVSSYEQYFGPGTRLTVT.

This chain links TRBV9 with TRBJ1-5; 11 positions agree with TRBD1. Trimming at V came to 3 bases and at J to 5 bases, leaving 4 bases not matched to a gene. The V gene's germline CDR1 is SGDLS and CDR2 YYNGEE. CDR3 length equals 15 residues. CDR3 in DNA: TGTGCCAGCAGCGGAGGACAGGGGGCATATCAGCCCCAGCATTTT. Residues: CASSGGQGAYQPQHF.

V and J are TRBV9 and TRBJ2-1; maybe TRBD2 (6 bases). Trimming stripped 4 bases from V and 8 bases from J, with 25 bases between. The CDR3 has 17 residues. CDR1 is SGDLS and CDR2 is YYNGEE in the germline V gene. Here the CDR3 reads CASSPPQAGRWGDEQFF. CDR3 nucleotides: TGTGCCAGCAGCCCCCCACAAGCAGGGCGTTGGGGGGATGAGCAGTTCTTC.